The rows below give T cell receptor beta chains drawn from one sample of a study of T cell changes during pregnancy in multiple sclerosis. Produced via immunoSEQ multiplex PCR; TCRdb's table is partial and in-frame only. The sample lists some 28,000 clones; about 93% were seen once. The input for sequencing was CD4+ T cells from peripheral blood mononuclear cells, taken after pregnancy. These receptors came from a female donor with multiple sclerosis, enrolled in a pregnancy study. CDR3s include the opening cysteine and the closing phenylalanine or tryptophan. D genes are given only for firm matches.

v_gene	j_gene	d_gene	CDR3aa
TRBV27	TRBJ2-1	TRBD2	CASSSNSGSLYEQFF
TRBV6-1	TRBJ1-2	TRBD1	CASTRDREFYGYTF
TRBV9	TRBJ2-3	TRBD2	CASTETSGKTDTQYF
TRBV5-1	TRBJ2-1	TRBD2	CASSLTSALNNEQFF
TRBV5-1	TRBJ2-1	TRBD1	CASSLVRGRWNEQFF
TRBV30	TRBJ1-1	NA	CALARGGTEAFF
TRBV2	TRBJ2-3	NA	CASSERGTSTQYF
TRBV5-6	TRBJ1-6	TRBD1	CASSLTGAGSPLHF
TRBV18	TRBJ2-7	NA	CASSPEGYEQYF
TRBV11-2	TRBJ2-1	TRBD2	CASRPAPILAGATYNEQFF
TRBV5-8	TRBJ1-1	TRBD1	CATHRGHLNHPMNTEAFF
TRBV10-3	TRBJ2-1	TRBD2	CAISGGLAEPYNEQFF
TRBV13	TRBJ2-3	TRBD2	CASSATSGQTDTQYF
TRBV7-9	TRBJ2-2	NA	CASSLWDTTTGELFF
TRBV7-2	TRBJ1-5	NA	CASSFGPGINQPQHF
TRBV27	TRBJ2-7	NA	CASSVLASSYEQYF
TRBV7-9	TRBJ1-3	TRBD1	CASSLDRGNTIYF
TRBV5-8	TRBJ2-3	NA	CASSLQGGDTDTQYF
TRBV5-1	TRBJ1-1	TRBD1	CASSLVVTGDGTEAFF
TRBV2	TRBJ1-6	NA	CASTASSYNSPLHF
TRBV19	TRBJ2-3	NA	CASSITAGRGDTQYF
TRBV25-1	TRBJ1-1	NA	CASSVYQSNTEAFF
TRBV7-3	TRBJ2-1	TRBD1	CASSYGQGHNEQFF
TRBV19	TRBJ1-2	NA	CASSMAGLKGKYDGYTF
TRBV4-1	TRBJ2-2	TRBD2	CASSQVGRSSGRANTGELFF
TRBV11-1	TRBJ1-4	NA	CASAGFSGEKLFF
TRBV19	TRBJ1-1	TRBD1	CASSIARTGAEAFF
TRBV18	TRBJ2-2	NA	CASSPAQDTGELFF
TRBV19	TRBJ2-6	TRBD1	CASSIMAGQVSSGANVLTF
TRBV11-2	TRBJ1-2	NA	CASSSFTGAGYGYTF
TRBV11-3	TRBJ2-7	NA	CASSLGGVTYEQYF
TRBV7-7	TRBJ2-3	NA	CASSFEGLQDTQYF
TRBV7-2	TRBJ2-3	NA	CASRSYTDTQYF
TRBV6-1	TRBJ1-5	TRBD1	CATETGWSNQPQHF
TRBV5-4	TRBJ2-5	NA	CASSLDSGYQETQYF
TRBV7-9	TRBJ1-1	TRBD1	CASSLARTGFMNTEAFF
TRBV7-8	TRBJ1-1	NA	CASSPLGEGILGAFF
TRBV18	TRBJ1-1	TRBD1	CASSPPETGQGVAFF